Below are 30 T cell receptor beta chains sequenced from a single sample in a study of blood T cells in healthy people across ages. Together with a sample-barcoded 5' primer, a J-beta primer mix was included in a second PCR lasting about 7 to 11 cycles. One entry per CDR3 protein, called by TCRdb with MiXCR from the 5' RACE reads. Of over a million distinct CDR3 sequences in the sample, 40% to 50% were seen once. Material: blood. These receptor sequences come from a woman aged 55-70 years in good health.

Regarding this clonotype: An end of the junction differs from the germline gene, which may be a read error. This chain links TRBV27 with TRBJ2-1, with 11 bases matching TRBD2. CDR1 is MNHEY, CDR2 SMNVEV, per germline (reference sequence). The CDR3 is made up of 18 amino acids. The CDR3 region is CANSWGLAGGIAYNEQFF. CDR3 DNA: TGTGCCAACAGTTGGGGGCTAGCGGGAGGTATCGCCTACAATGAGCAGTTCTTC.

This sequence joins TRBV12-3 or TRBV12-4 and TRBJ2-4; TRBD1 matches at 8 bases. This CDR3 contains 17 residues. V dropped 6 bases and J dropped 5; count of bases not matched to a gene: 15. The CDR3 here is CASRPNGRGRSENIQYF. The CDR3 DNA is TGTGCCAGCAGACCGAACGGCAGGGGGCGCTCAGAAAACATTCAGTACTTC.

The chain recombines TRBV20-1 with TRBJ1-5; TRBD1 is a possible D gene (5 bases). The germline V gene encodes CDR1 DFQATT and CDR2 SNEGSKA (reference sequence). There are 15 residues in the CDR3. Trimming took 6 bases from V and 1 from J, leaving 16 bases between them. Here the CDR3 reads CSAKYQTASNQPQHF. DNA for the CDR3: TGCAGTGCCAAATACCAGACAGCCAGCAATCAGCCCCAGCATTTT.

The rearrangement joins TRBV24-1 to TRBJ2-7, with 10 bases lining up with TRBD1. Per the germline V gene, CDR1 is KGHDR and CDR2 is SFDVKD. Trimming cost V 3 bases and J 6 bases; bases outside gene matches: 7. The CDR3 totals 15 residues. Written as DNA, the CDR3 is TGTGCCACCAGTGATGTGGGGACAGGGGCAGCCGAGCAGTACTTC. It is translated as CATSDVGTGAAEQYF.

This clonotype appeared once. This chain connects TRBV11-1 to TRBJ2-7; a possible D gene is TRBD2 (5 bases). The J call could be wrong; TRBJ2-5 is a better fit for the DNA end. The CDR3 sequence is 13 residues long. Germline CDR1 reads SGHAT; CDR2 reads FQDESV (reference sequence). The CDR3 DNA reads TGTGCCAGCAGCCGTGCATATCGGGGGACCCAGTACTTC. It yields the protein CASSRAYRGTQYF.

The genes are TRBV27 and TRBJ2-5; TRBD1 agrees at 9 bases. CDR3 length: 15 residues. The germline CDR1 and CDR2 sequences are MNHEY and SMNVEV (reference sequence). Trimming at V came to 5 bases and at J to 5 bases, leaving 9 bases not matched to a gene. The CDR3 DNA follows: TGTGCCAGCAGTACGGCCGGGACAGGGTGGGAGACCCAGTACTTC. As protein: CASSTAGTGWETQYF.

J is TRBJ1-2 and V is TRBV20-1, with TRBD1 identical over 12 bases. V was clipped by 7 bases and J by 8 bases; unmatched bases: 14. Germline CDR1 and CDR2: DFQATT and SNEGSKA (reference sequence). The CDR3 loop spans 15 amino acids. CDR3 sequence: CSGRTPGQGASGYTF. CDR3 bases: TGCAGTGGGAGAACTCCGGGACAGGGGGCTTCGGGCTACACCTTC.

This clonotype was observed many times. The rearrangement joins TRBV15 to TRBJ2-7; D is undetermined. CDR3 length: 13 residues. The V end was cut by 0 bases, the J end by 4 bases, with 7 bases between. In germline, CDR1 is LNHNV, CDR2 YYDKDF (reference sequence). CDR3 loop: CATSRDRSYEQYF. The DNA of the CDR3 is TGTGCCACCAGCAGAGATCGTAGTTACGAGCAGTACTTC. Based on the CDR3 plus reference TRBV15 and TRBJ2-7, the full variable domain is DAMVIQNPRYQVTQFGKPVTLSCSQTLNHNVMYWYQQKSSQAPKLLFHYYDKDFNNEADTPDNFQSRRPNTSFCFLDIRSPGLGDTAMYLCATSRDRSYEQYFGPGTRLTVT.

CDR3 loop: CASSLIRRDSLVDEQYF. The CDR3 region has the DNA TGTGCCAGCAGTTTGATTAGGAGGGATAGCCTAGTCGACGAGCAGTACTTC. The rearrangement links TRBV28 to TRBJ2-7; D is possibly TRBD2 (6 bases). Trimming cost V 3 bases and J 5 bases, with 23 bases left between them. The CDR3 sequence is 17 residues long. Germline CDR1 is MDHEN and CDR2 is SYDVKM.

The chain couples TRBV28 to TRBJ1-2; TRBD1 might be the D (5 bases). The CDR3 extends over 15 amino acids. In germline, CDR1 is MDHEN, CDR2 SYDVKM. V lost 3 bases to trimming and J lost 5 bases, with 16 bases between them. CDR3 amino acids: CASSLGGPASYGYTF. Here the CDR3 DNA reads TGTGCCAGCAGTTTGGGGGGTCCAGCCTCGTATGGCTACACCTTC.

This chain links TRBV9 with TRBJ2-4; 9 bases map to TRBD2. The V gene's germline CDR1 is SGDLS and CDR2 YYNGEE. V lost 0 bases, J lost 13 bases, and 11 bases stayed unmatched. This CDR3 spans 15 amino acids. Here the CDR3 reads CASSVEGGRAGEQYF. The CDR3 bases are TGTGCCAGCAGCGTAGAGGGCGGGAGGGCAGGTGAGCAGTACTTC.

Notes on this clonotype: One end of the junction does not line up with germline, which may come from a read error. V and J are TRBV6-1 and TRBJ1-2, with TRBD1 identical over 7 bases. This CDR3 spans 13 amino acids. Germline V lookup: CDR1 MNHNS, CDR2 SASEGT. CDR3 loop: CANSQGVAYGYTF. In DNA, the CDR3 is TGTGCCAACAGTCAGGGGGTGGCCTATGGCTACACCTTC.

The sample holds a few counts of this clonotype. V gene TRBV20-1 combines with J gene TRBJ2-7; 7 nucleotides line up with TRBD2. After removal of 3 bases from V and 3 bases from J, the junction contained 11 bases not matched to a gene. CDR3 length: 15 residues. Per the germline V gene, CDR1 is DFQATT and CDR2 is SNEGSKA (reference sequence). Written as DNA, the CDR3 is TGCAGTGCTAGCTCGAGGGTAGGACTAGTCTACGAGCAGTACTTC. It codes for CSASSRVGLVYEQYF.

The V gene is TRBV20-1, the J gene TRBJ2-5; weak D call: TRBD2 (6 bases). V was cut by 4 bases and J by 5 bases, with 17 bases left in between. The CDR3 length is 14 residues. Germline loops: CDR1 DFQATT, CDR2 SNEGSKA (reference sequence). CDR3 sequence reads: CSATQGSGGETQYF. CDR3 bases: TGCAGTGCTACCCAGGGTAGTGGGGGGGAGACCCAGTACTTC.

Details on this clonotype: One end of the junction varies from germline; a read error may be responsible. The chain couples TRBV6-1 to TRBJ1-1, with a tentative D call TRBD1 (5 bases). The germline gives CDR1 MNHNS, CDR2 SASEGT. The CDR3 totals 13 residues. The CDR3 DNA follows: TGTGCCGGCAGTGACGGGGCGACCACTGAAGCTTTCTTT. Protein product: CAGSDGATTEAFF.

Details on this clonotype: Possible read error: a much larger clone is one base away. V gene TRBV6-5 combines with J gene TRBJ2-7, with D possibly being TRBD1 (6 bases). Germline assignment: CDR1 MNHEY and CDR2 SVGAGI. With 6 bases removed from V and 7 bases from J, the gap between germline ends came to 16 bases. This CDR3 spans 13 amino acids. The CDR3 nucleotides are TGTGCCAGCAGCGATAGAACCGGGACAGAGCAGTACTTC. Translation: CASSDRTGTEQYF.

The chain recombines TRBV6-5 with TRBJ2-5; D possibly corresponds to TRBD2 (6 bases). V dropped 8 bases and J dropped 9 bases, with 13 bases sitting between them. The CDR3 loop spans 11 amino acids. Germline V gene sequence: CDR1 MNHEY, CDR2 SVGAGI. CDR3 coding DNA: TGTGCCAGCCGGACGGGGGAGGCCCAGTACTTC. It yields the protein CASRTGEAQYF.

The CDR3 DNA follows: TGCAGTGCTCAGACACCGGACTATGGCTACACCTTC. Its translation: CSAQTPDYGYTF. This chain joins TRBV20-1 and TRBJ1-2; D is undetermined. Trimming stripped 5 bases from V and 3 bases from J, with 10 bases between. There are 12 residues in the CDR3. CDR1 and CDR2 from the germline V gene are DFQATT and SNEGSKA (reference sequence).

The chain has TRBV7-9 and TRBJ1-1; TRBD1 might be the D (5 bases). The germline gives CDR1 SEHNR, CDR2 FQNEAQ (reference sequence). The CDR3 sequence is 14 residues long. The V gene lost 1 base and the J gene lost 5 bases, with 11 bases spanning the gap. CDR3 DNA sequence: TGTGCCAGCAGCTTAGAAAACAGGCGGACTGAAGCTTTCTTT. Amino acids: CASSLENRRTEAFF.

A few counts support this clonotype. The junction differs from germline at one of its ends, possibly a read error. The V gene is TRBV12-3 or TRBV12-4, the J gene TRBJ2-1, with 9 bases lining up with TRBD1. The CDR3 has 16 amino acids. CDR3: CASTLRGDRVSNEQFF. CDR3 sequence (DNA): TGTGCCAGCACCTTACGGGGGGACAGGGTAAGCAATGAGCAGTTTTTC.

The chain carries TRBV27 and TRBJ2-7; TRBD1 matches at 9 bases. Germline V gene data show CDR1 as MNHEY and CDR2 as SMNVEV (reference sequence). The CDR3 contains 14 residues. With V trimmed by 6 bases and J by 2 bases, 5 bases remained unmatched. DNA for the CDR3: TGTGCCAGCAGACAGGGGGCGCTTACCTACGAGCAGTACTTC. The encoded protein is CASRQGALTYEQYF.

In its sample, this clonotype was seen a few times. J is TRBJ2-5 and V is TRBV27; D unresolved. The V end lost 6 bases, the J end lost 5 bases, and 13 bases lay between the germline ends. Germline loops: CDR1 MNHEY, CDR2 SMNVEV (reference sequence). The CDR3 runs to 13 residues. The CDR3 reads CASSQLRAETQYF. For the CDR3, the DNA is TGTGCCAGCAGCCAACTCCGGGCGGAGACCCAGTACTTC.

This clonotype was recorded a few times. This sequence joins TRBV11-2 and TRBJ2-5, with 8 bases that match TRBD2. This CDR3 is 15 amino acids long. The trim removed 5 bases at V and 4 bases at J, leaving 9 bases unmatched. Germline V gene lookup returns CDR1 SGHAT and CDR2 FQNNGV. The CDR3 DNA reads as TGTGCCAGCAGCCCCCAAGGGACTAGAGGAGAGACCCAGTACTTC. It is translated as CASSPQGTRGETQYF.

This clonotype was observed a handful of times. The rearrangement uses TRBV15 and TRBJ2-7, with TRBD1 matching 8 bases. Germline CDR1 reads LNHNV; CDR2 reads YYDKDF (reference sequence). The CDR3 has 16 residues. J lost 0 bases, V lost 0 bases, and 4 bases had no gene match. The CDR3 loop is CATSRDLGTGSYEQYF. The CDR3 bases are TGTGCCACCAGCAGAGATCTGGGGACAGGCTCCTACGAGCAGTACTTC.

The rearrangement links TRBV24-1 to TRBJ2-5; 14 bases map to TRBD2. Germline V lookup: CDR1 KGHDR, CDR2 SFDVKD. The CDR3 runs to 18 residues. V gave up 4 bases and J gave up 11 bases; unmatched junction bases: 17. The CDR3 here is CATSDSTSGRALNNEQYF. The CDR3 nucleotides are TGTGCCACCAGTGACTCGACTAGCGGGAGGGCCCTAAACAATGAGCAGTACTTC.

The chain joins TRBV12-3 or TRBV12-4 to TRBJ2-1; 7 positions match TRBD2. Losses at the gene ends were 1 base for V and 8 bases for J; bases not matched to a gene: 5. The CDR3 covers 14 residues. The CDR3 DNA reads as TGTGCCAGCAGTTTAGTAGGGAGCGGGGATGAGCAGTTCTTC. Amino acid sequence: CASSLVGSGDEQFF.

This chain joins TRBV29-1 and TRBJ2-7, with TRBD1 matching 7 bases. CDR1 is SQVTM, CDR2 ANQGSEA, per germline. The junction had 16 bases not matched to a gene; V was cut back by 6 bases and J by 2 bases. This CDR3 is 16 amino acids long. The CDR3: CSVWGLSGTATYEQYF. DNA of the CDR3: TGCAGCGTCTGGGGCCTCTCCGGGACAGCGACCTACGAGCAGTACTTC.

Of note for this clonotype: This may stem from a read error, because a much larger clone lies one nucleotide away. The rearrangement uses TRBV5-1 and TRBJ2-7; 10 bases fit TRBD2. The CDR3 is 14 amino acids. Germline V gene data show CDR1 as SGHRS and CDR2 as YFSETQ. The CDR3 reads CTSSLLAGAGEQYF. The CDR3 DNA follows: TGCACCAGCAGCTTGCTAGCGGGAGCCGGGGAGCAGTACTTC.

The CDR3 bases are TGTGCCATCAGATTCGTGGGCCCCCAAGGGAACGAGCAGTACTTC. Its protein is CAIRFVGPQGNEQYF. V gene TRBV10-3 combines with J gene TRBJ2-7; D is uncertain. The germline gives CDR1 ENHRY, CDR2 SYGVKD. V was clipped by 6 bases and J by 5 bases, with 20 bases between them. This CDR3 spans 15 amino acids.

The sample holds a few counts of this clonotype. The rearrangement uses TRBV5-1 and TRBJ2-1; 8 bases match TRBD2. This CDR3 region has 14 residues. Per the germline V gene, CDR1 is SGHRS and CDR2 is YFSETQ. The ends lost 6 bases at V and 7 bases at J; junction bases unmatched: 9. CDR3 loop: CASTSGGLANEQFF. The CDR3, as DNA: TGCGCCAGCACTTCGGGAGGGTTGGCGAATGAGCAGTTCTTC.